The T cell receptor (beta chain) described here comes from a study of control samples from healthy donors and cancer patients. The data were produced by immunoSEQ multiplex PCR, yet TCRdb's version contains in-frame clones alone and is incomplete. This table holds approximately 97,000 clones, 85% found once. The sample holds one count of this clone. Germline values: CDR1 SGHAT, CDR2 FQNNGV. The CDR3 runs to 17 residues. V shed 5 bases and J shed 0 bases, with 17 bases lying between them. The clonotype comes from a man under 40 in good health. Sequenced material: blood. The chain couples TRBV11-2 to TRBJ2-1; D is perhaps TRBD2 (6 bases). DNA of the CDR3: TGTGCCAGCAGCCACGTAGGCGGGGCGATCTCCTACAATGAGCAGTTCTTC. Translating gives CASSHVGGAISYNEQFF.